The rows below give T cell receptor beta chains drawn from one sample of a study of human T cells and chemical hapten exposure. Each CDR3 protein gets one entry after TCRdb re-called the RACE reads with MiXCR. The data show under 95,000 distinct CDR3 sequences, with around 8.8% seen just once and 2.5% to 3% held by the top ten. Sequencing was carried out using whole blood. These receptors were obtained from a female donor in good health. Some clones in this sample may be carry-over from other donors' samples. Both conserved end residues are part of each CDR3. D genes are given only for firm matches. Clone size is given for some rows only: seen once, a few or many times, or a class if the clone is expanded.

D gene,V gene,clone size,J gene,CDR3 protein,CDR3 DNA
-,TRBV6-1,many,TRBJ1-5,CATTEDPYSNQPQHF,TGTGCCACTACAGAGGACCCCTATAGCAATCAGCCCCAGCATTTT
-,TRBV24-1,-,TRBJ1-2,CATSDWTEDGYTF,TGTGCCACCAGTGACTGGACAGAAGATGGCTACACCTTC
-,TRBV2,many,TRBJ1-1,CASSTFRGLAFF,TGTGCCAGCAGTACCTTTCGTGGGTTGGCTTTCTTT
-,TRBV20-1,-,TRBJ2-3,CSAPRGRLTDTQYF,TGCAGTGCGCCTAGGGGGAGACTCACAGATACGCAGTATTTT
TRBD2,TRBV30,-,TRBJ2-3,CAWTSGSGDTQYF,TGTGCCTGGACTAGCGGGAGTGGAGATACGCAGTATTTT
TRBD1,TRBV27,many,TRBJ2-3,CASRGQGAHTQYF,TGTGCCAGCAGGGGACAGGGTGCACATACGCAGTATTTT
-,TRBV5-1,-,TRBJ1-4,CASSLAGASNEKLFF,TGCGCCAGCAGCTTGGCAGGGGCCTCTAATGAAAAACTGTTTTTT
TRBD2,TRBV6-4,many,TRBJ2-1,CASSGPGGGNEQFF,TGTGCCAGCAGTGGACCGGGAGGTGGTAATGAGCAGTTCTTC
TRBD1,TRBV20-1,few,TRBJ2-2,CSARVTGVGTGELFF,TGCAGTGCTAGAGTTACAGGGGTGGGCACCGGGGAGCTGTTTTTT
-,TRBV29-1,few,TRBJ1-1,CSVESAPPEVAEAFF,TGCAGCGTTGAATCAGCGCCCCCTGAGGTCGCTGAAGCTTTCTTT
-,TRBV5-5,many,TRBJ1-4,CASSLGRGTEKLFF,TGTGCCAGCAGCTTGGGCAGGGGCACTGAAAAACTGTTTTTT
-,TRBV20-1,-,TRBJ2-5,CSAGTQYF,TGCAGTGCAGGGACCCAGTACTTC
-,TRBV7-2,-,TRBJ2-3,CASSLQGQDTQYF,TGTGCCAGCAGTTTACAGGGTCAAGATACGCAGTATTTT
-,TRBV5-1,few,TRBJ2-7,CASSLLSGTYEQYF,TGCGCCAGCAGCTTGCTGTCAGGAACCTACGAGCAGTACTTC
-,TRBV6-1,-,TRBJ2-2,CASSEDSGLGSGELFF,TGTGCCAGCAGTGAAGATTCAGGGCTAGGGTCCGGGGAGCTGTTTTTT
-,TRBV12-3/TRBV12-4,many,TRBJ1-6,CASSWGTNYNSPLHF,TGTGCCAGCAGTTGGGGGACCAACTATAATTCACCCCTCCACTTT
TRBD2,TRBV25-1,many,TRBJ2-5,CASSAPTSGRETQYF,TGTGCCAGCAGTGCTCCGACTAGCGGGAGGGAGACCCAGTACTTC
-,TRBV9,many,TRBJ2-1,CASSVASRDNEQFF,TGTGCCAGCAGCGTAGCAAGCAGGGACAATGAGCAGTTCTTC
-,TRBV29-1,few,TRBJ1-1,CSVEDGSGDTEAFF,TGCAGCGTTGAAGATGGAAGCGGGGACACTGAAGCTTTCTTT
TRBD1,TRBV20-1,-,TRBJ2-7,CSARPLDREAEQYF,TGCAGTGCTAGACCTTTGGACAGGGAAGCGGAGCAGTACTTC
-,TRBV30,-,TRBJ1-3,CACRSRGKSGNTIYF,TGTGCCTGCCGGTCGCGGGGGAAATCTGGAAACACCATATATTTT
-,TRBV7-2,many,TRBJ2-3,CASSLGSSGTDTQYF,TGTGCCAGCAGCTTAGGGTCTAGCGGCACAGATACGCAGTATTTT
-,TRBV6-5,few,TRBJ1-6,CASSYSGGGYNSPLHF,TGTGCCAGCAGTTACTCCGGGGGAGGTTATAATTCACCCCTCCACTTT
TRBD1,TRBV2,-,TRBJ2-1,CASRDRAYNEQFF,TGTGCCAGCAGGGACAGGGCATACAATGAGCAGTTCTTC
-,TRBV9,-,TRBJ2-3,CASSETSFSTDTQYF,TGTGCCAGCAGCGAAACTAGCTTCAGCACAGATACGCAGTATTTT
TRBD1,TRBV2,-,TRBJ1-1,CATYSDRGSTEAFF,TGTGCCACATATTCAGACAGGGGGAGCACTGAAGCTTTCTTT
TRBD1,TRBV19,-,TRBJ2-1,CASSIQGGGEQFF,TGTGCCAGTAGTATACAAGGGGGCGGTGAGCAGTTCTTC
TRBD1,TRBV5-1,many,TRBJ1-1,CASSPAGQGDTEAFF,TGCGCCAGCAGCCCCGCGGGACAGGGGGACACTGAAGCTTTCTTT
TRBD2,TRBV10-2,-,TRBJ2-1,CASSGPSGSFNEQFF,TGCGCCAGCAGTGGACCTAGCGGGAGTTTCAATGAGCAGTTCTTC
TRBD1,TRBV18,many,TRBJ2-1,CASSGTGSPISYNEQFF,TGTGCCAGCTCAGGGACAGGGTCCCCCATCTCCTACAATGAGCAGTTCTTC
-,TRBV30,-,TRBJ1-5,CACTTGTSNQPQHF,TGTGCCTGTACCACAGGGACAAGCAATCAGCCCCAGCATTTT
-,TRBV18,-,TRBJ1-5,CASSPQQDQPQHF,TGTGCCAGCTCACCACAACAGGATCAGCCCCAGCATTTT
-,TRBV7-3,few,TRBJ1-2,CASSLTSQSYGYTF,TGTGCCAGCAGCTTAACGTCCCAGTCGTATGGCTACACCTTC
-,TRBV12-3/TRBV12-4,few,TRBJ2-3,CASSSLGSTDTQYF,TGTGCCAGCAGTTCCTTAGGCAGCACAGATACGCAGTATTTT
TRBD1,TRBV28,-,TRBJ2-7,CASSFRTGAYKQYF,TGTGCCAGCAGTTTTCGGACAGGGGCCTACAAGCAGTACTTC
TRBD2,TRBV6-1,-,TRBJ2-6,CTVVGGSSGANVLTF,TGTACCGTAGTCGGGGGGAGCTCTGGGGCCAACGTCCTGACTTTC
-,TRBV12-3/TRBV12-4,-,TRBJ1-5,CASRDRPNGPQHF,TGTGCCAGCAGGGACCGGCCCAACGGGCCCCAGCATTTT
TRBD2,TRBV12-3/TRBV12-4,-,TRBJ2-1,CASSLEEGGLAGINEQFF,TGTGCCAGCAGTTTAGAGGAGGGGGGACTAGCGGGGATCAATGAGCAGTTCTTC
-,TRBV7-9,few,TRBJ1-3,CASSAPPGNTIYF,TGTGCCAGCAGCGCACCCCCCGGAAACACCATATATTTT
-,TRBV4-1,-,TRBJ2-3,CASSQAGRTDTQYF,TGCGCCAGCAGCCAAGCGGGCCGCACAGATACGCAGTATTTT
-,TRBV20-1,-,TRBJ2-7,CSASPISGSYEQYF,TGCAGTGCTAGCCCAATCTCAGGTTCCTACGAGCAGTACTTC
TRBD2,TRBV12-3/TRBV12-4,few,TRBJ2-2,CASSFTSGYGSGELFF,TGTGCCAGCAGTTTCACTAGCGGGTATGGGAGCGGGGAGCTGTTTTTT
-,TRBV27,many,TRBJ2-1,CASSFFNEQFF,TGTGCCAGCAGTTTCTTCAATGAGCAGTTCTTC
TRBD1,TRBV5-1,many,TRBJ1-1,CASSLTGGVSEAFF,TGCGCCAGCAGCTTGACAGGGGGGGTGTCTGAAGCTTTCTTT
TRBD1,TRBV28,few,TRBJ2-7,CASSAGTGNSEQYF,TGTGCCAGCAGTGCCGGGACAGGGAACTCCGAGCAGTACTTC
-,TRBV6-6,many,TRBJ2-5,CASSQQGSMATQYF,TGTGCCAGCAGCCAACAGGGTTCCATGGCGACCCAGTACTTC
-,TRBV29-1,-,TRBJ2-7,CSVEVTGSPYEQYF,TGCAGCGTTGAAGTTACGGGATCCCCCTACGAGCAGTACTTC
TRBD2,TRBV29-1,few,TRBJ2-5,CSVVGTLLATETQYF,TGCAGCGTTGTGGGCACCCTACTAGCGACAGAGACCCAGTACTTC
TRBD2,TRBV6-2/TRBV6-3,-,TRBJ2-1,CASTGTSLVRHSVEQFF,TGTGCCAGCACCGGGACTAGCCTCGTTCGGCACAGCGTTGAGCAGTTCTTC
TRBD1,TRBV10-3,few,TRBJ1-3,CAISGTGDSGNTIYF,TGTGCCATCAGTGGGACAGGGGACTCTGGAAACACCATATATTTT
-,TRBV10-3,-,TRBJ2-3,CAITQSQIFTDTQYF,TGTGCCATCACACAGTCCCAAATTTTCACAGATACGCAGTATTTT
-,TRBV6-2/TRBV6-3,-,TRBJ2-7,CATVRQDRYEQYF,TGTGCCACCGTTAGACAGGACCGCTACGAGCAGTACTTC
-,TRBV5-8,many,TRBJ1-4,CASSPIVAGPNEKLFF,TGTGCCAGCAGCCCGATTGTAGCAGGGCCTAATGAAAAACTGTTTTTT
-,TRBV6-4,many,TRBJ2-3,CASSDYGGASTDTQYF,TGTGCCAGCAGTGACTATGGCGGGGCAAGCACAGATACGCAGTATTTT
-,TRBV6-5,many,TRBJ2-2,CASSYAVNTGELFF,TGTGCCAGCAGTTACGCCGTGAACACCGGGGAGCTGTTTTTT
TRBD2,TRBV9,few,TRBJ2-3,CASSEASGSSTDTQYF,TGTGCCAGCAGCGAGGCTAGCGGCAGTAGCACAGATACGCAGTATTTT
-,TRBV10-3,-,TRBJ1-1,CAISEVTDGTEAFF,TGTGCCATCAGTGAAGTGACGGATGGGACTGAAGCTTTCTTT
-,TRBV7-2,few,TRBJ2-3,CASSLLRTQGLSTDTQYF,TGTGCCAGCAGCTTGTTGAGGACCCAAGGCCTCAGCACAGATACGCAGTATTTT
-,TRBV7-2,-,TRBJ1-2,CASGDSNHYGYTF,TGTGCCAGCGGAGACAGCAATCACTATGGCTACACCTTC